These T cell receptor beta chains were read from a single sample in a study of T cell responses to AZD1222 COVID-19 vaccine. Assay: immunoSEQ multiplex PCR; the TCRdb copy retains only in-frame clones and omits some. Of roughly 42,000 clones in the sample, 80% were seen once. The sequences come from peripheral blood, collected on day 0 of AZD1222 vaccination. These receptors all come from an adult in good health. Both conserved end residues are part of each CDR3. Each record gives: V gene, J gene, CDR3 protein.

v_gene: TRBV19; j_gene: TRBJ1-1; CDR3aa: CASRRGSEAFF
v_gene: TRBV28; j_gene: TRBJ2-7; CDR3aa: CASRFNYEQYF
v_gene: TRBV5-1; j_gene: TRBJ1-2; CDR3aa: CASSLGTGGGYTF
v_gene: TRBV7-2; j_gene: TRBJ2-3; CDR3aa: CASSLAPGLGLSDTQYF
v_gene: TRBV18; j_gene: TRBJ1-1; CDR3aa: CASSPTGDTEAFF
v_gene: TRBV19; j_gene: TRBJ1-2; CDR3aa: CASSPQRSNYGYTF
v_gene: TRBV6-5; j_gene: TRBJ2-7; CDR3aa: CASSRLAGGPQYF
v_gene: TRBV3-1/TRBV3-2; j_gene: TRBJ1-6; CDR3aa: CASSQVQMSPLHF
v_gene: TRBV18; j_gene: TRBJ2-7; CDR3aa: CASSQGGTYEQYF
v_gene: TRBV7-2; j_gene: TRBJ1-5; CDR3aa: CASSRSLSSGNQPQHF
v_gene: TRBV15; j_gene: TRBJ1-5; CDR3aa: CATSILTGNQPQHF
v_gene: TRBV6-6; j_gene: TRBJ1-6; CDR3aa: CASSYAARVNSPLHF
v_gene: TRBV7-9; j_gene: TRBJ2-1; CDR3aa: CASSEGSYNEQFF
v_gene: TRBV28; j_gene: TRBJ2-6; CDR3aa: CASSLVAGANVLTF
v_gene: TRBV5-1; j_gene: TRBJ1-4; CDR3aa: CASRYRWTNEKLFF
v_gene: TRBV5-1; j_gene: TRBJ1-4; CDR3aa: CASSFTWQGREKLFF